Following are 15 T cell receptor beta chains from one sample sequenced in a study of blood T cell repertoires in COVID-19 (TCRdb year 2020). Libraries were prepared through the immunoSEQ multiplex PCR assay. Drawn from immuneACCESS, this table holds only the in-frame rearrangements with V and J called that TCRdb kept. Clones are partly lost; checked studies trace under half to an unresolved V gene and leave the rest unexplained. Counted in this sample were approximately 140,000 clones; approximately 87% of them appeared once. Together, the top ten hold 1.2% of the sample. The specimen sequenced was PBMCs or T cells enriched from blood (not recorded which). All receptors derive from a woman aged 30 to 39 with acute COVID-19.

J is TRBJ1-3 and V is TRBV9, with 7 nucleotides matching TRBD1. J was trimmed by 0 bases and V by 0 bases; bases with no gene match: 9. From germline, CDR1 is SGDLS and CDR2 YYNGEE. The CDR3 is made up of 18 amino acids. CDR3 amino acids: CASSVGGTAVHSGNTIYF. In DNA, the CDR3 is TGTGCCAGCAGCGTAGGGGGGACAGCGGTACACTCTGGAAACACCATATATTTT.

This chain uses TRBV12-3 or TRBV12-4 with TRBJ2-1; tentatively, D is TRBD2 (6 bases). The germline V and J ends were trimmed by 5 bases and 6 bases, with 11 bases remaining between them. CDR3 size: 13 residues. CDR3 nucleotides: TGTGCCAGCAGTCGGACTACCCTCAATGAGCAGTTCTTC. Encoded protein: CASSRTTLNEQFF.

The rearrangement joins TRBV11-3 to TRBJ1-1; 7 nucleotides line up with TRBD1. J lost 5 bases, V lost 1 base, and 1 base had no gene match. The CDR3 has 13 residues. Germline CDR1 and CDR2: SGHNT and YENEEA. CDR3 sequence reads: CASSLGGQTEAFF. DNA of the CDR3: TGTGCCAGCAGCTTAGGGGGACAGACTGAAGCTTTCTTT.

The chain combines TRBV30 with TRBJ1-1; tentatively, D is TRBD1 (6 bases). The germline gives CDR1 GTSNPN, CDR2 SVGIG (reference sequence). With 1 base removed from V and 4 bases from J, the gap between germline ends came to 13 bases. There are 14 residues in the CDR3. The CDR3 bases are TGTGCCTGGAGTGATACAGGGAGTGGCACTGAAGCTTTCTTT. It yields the protein CAWSDTGSGTEAFF.

The rearrangement joins TRBV19 to TRBJ1-1, with D hard to call. The CDR3 has 14 residues. The germline gives CDR1 LNHDA, CDR2 SQIVND (reference sequence). V was shortened by 3 bases and J by 1 base, with 9 bases between the two germline ends. The CDR3 sequence: CASSIPSTNTEAFF. The DNA for the CDR3 is TGTGCCAGTAGTATCCCCAGTACGAACACTGAAGCTTTCTTT.

A few counts support this clone. The rearrangement uses TRBV6-2 or TRBV6-3 and TRBJ1-1, with 8 bases that match TRBD1. V lost 2 bases to trimming and J lost 0 bases; unmatched junction nucleotides: 5. CDR3 size: 16 residues. CDR1 MNHEY and CDR2 SVGEGT come from the germline V gene. DNA of the CDR3: TGTGCCAGCAGTTACGCAGGGGGCAGGGTGAACACTGAAGCTTTCTTT. This gives the protein CASSYAGGRVNTEAFF.

The chain employs TRBV27 and TRBJ2-1; D may be TRBD2 (5 bases). The germline V gene encodes CDR1 MNHEY and CDR2 SMNVEV (reference sequence). V was shortened by 5 bases and J by 8 bases, with 16 bases between the two germline ends. The CDR3 extends over 14 amino acids. The CDR3 is CASSISPEGHEQFF. CDR3 DNA sequence: TGTGCCAGCAGTATCTCCCCCGAGGGCCATGAGCAGTTCTTC.

The chain joins TRBV2 to TRBJ2-5, with 10 bases aligning to TRBD2. V was clipped by 6 bases and J by 4 bases; unmatched bases: 11. The CDR3 length is 16 residues. Germline assignment: CDR1 SNHLY and CDR2 FYNNEI. The CDR3 protein is CASRVGLAAWGETQYF. In DNA form, the CDR3 reads TGTGCCAGCAGGGTAGGACTAGCGGCCTGGGGAGAGACCCAGTACTTC.

The chain has TRBV12-3 or TRBV12-4 and TRBJ1-5; TRBD1 is a possible D gene (6 bases). The CDR3 is 13 amino acids. Trimming left V 8 bases short and J 3 bases short, with 11 bases between. The CDR3 loop reads CASQSGVNQPQHF. CDR3 DNA: TGTGCCAGCCAATCAGGGGTCAATCAGCCCCAGCATTTT.

The chain has TRBV19 and TRBJ1-2; a weak D match, TRBD1 (5 bases). Trimming took off 8 bases at V and 0 bases at J, with 13 bases between the two ends. The CDR3 sequence is 14 residues long. Germline CDR1 LNHDA, CDR2 SQIVND (reference sequence). The CDR3 nucleotides are TGTGCCAGTCGGTTCCAGGGCCCTAACTATGGCTACACCTTC. Translating it yields CASRFQGPNYGYTF.

The chain combines TRBV28 with TRBJ1-3; D not resolved. Germline V gene sequence: CDR1 MDHEN, CDR2 SYDVKM. CDR3 length equals 14 residues. Trimming stripped 5 bases from V and 2 bases from J, with 10 bases between. This CDR3 is CASSPLGTGNTIYF. The CDR3 DNA follows: TGTGCCAGCAGTCCCCTCGGGACTGGAAACACCATATATTTT.

The chain employs TRBV5-5 and TRBJ2-7; the match to TRBD1 covers 8 bases. This CDR3 has 16 residues. CDR1 and CDR2 (germline): SGHKS, YYEKEE (reference sequence). V trimming: 0 bases; J trimming: 4 bases; junction bases outside the gene matches: 9. The DNA for the CDR3 is TGTGCCAGCAGCTTGGTAGGCGGACAGGGATTGTACGAGCAGTACTTC. It specifies CASSLVGGQGLYEQYF.

The V call is TRBV28, the J call TRBJ1-2; perhaps TRBD1 as D (6 bases). V lost 4 bases and J 8 bases, leaving 32 bases between the germline ends. The germline V gene has CDR1 MDHEN and CDR2 SYDVKM. CDR3 length: 19 residues. The CDR3 bases are TGTGCCAGCAGTTCCGGAGGAGTCCCGGAAACAAAACAGGGAACCGGCTACACCTTC. Translation gives CASSSGGVPETKQGTGYTF.

The chain uses TRBV4-1 and TRBJ1-2, with TRBD1 identical over 7 bases. Germline-derived CDR1 and CDR2 are MGHRA and YSYEKL. The CDR3 has 15 residues. V gave up 0 bases and J gave up 5 bases; unmatched junction bases: 6. The CDR3 sequence: CASSQDRTGGYGYTF. The CDR3 DNA reads TGCGCCAGCAGCCAAGATCGGACAGGAGGATATGGCTACACCTTC.

In DNA, the CDR3 is TGTGCCACCGCCTCTAGCGGGGCTCTGACAGATACGCAGTATTTT. This translates into CATASSGALTDTQYF. The J gene is TRBJ2-3, the V gene TRBV24-1; 9 bases line up with TRBD2. The germline CDR1 and CDR2 sequences are KGHDR and SFDVKD. The CDR3 has 15 amino acids. The J segment lost 3 bases and the V segment lost 9 bases, leaving 9 bases of the junction unmatched.